This T cell receptor beta chain was identified during a study of T cells and Merkel cell carcinoma outcomes. Clones were read by immunoSEQ multiplex PCR, and TCRdb kept only the in-frame ones, dropping some. The table records approximately 7,000 clones, 90% of them present only once. Note on this clone: Its antigen is currently unknown.

Study-wide findings and caveats: Repertoire plus T-cell density reportedly predicted Merkel cell carcinoma outcomes.

This CDR3 spans 13 amino acids. From germline, CDR1 is KGHSH and CDR2 LQKENI. V lost 3 bases and J 2 bases, leaving 7 bases between the germline ends. The clonotype originates from a human donor with Merkel cell carcinoma. The rearrangement links TRBV18 to TRBJ2-5, with D possibly matching TRBD2 (5 bases). The sample was tumor tissue from Merkel cell carcinoma. In nucleotides, the CDR3 is TGTGCCAGCTCACCCCGAGGGCAAGAGACCCAGTACTTC. Amino acids: CASSPRGQETQYF.